Shown below are 8 T cell receptor beta chains from a single sample sequenced in a study of identical twins. TCRdb itself ran the 5' RACE reads through MiXCR, one entry per CDR3 protein. Here the sample spans approximately 1.8 million distinct CDR3 sequences, around a third being singletons. Sequencing used cord blood. These receptors were obtained from a newborn girl in good health.

The chain is built from TRBV28 and TRBJ1-3; D is possibly TRBD1 (6 bases). This CDR3 comprises 18 residues. Germline CDR1 MDHEN, CDR2 SYDVKM. With 2 bases removed from V and 4 bases from J, the gap between germline ends came to 21 bases. CDR3 DNA: TGTGCCAGCAGTTTACCGGTTACGGTCCAGGGGTACGGAAACACCATATATTTT. Its protein is CASSLPVTVQGYGNTIYF.

The rearrangement links TRBV5-1 to TRBJ2-1; 10 positions agree with TRBD2. CDR3 length: 18 residues. Germline CDR1 reads SGHRS; CDR2 reads YFSETQ. V gave up 4 bases and J gave up 2 bases; unmatched junction bases: 12. CDR3 coding DNA: TGCGCCAGCAGCCTACGACCTCTAGCGGGAGCTGCCTACAATGAGCAGTTCTTC. It encodes CASSLRPLAGAAYNEQFF.

J is TRBJ1-5 and V is TRBV7-2; TRBD1 is a possible D gene (6 bases). CDR1 and CDR2 from the germline V gene are SGHTA and FQGNSA. Between the trimmed V and J ends, which lost 1 base and 6 bases, there was a span of 13 bases. The CDR3 covers 15 residues. The CDR3 coding sequence is TGTGCCAGCAGCTTAGAAGAGGGGGGGGGTCAGCCCCAGCATTTT. Its translation: CASSLEEGGGQPQHF.

The chain is built from TRBV7-9 and TRBJ1-1, with a weak D call TRBD1 (6 bases). Germline V gene data show CDR1 as SEHNR and CDR2 as FQNEAQ (reference sequence). The CDR3 has 14 residues. V was cut by 5 bases and J by 7 bases, with 17 bases left in between. DNA of the CDR3: TGTGCCAGCAGCCCAAGACAGGTCGGGGATGAAGCTTTCTTT. Translating gives CASSPRQVGDEAFF.

In regard to this clonotype: At one end, the junction sequence differs from germline, possibly due to a read error. The V and J genes are TRBV13 and TRBJ2-7; TRBD2 matches 9 bases. Germline CDR1 and CDR2: PRHDT and FYEKMQ (reference sequence). This CDR3 comprises 15 residues. In nucleotides, the CDR3 is TGTGCCAGCTTATTTAAGCGGGAGGATTCCTCCGAGCAGTACTTC. It translates to CASLFKREDSSEQYF.

This chain connects TRBV12-3 or TRBV12-4 to TRBJ1-2; the match to TRBD1 covers 7 bases. CDR3 size: 16 residues. V lost 1 base, J lost 4 bases, and 9 bases stayed unmatched. CDR3 in DNA: TGTGCCAGCAGTTTAGTGGCTGGCAGGGGGTCCTATGGCTACACCTTC. Translating gives CASSLVAGRGSYGYTF.

Comment on this clonotype: One end of the junction fails to match germline, which may point to a read error. The J gene is TRBJ2-7, the V gene TRBV27; possibly TRBD1 for D (6 bases). Per germline, CDR1 MNHEY and CDR2 SMNVEV (reference sequence). The CDR3 totals 14 residues. CDR3 residues: CAGSLSLDSYEQYF. The CDR3 coding sequence is TGTGCCGGCAGTTTAAGCCTGGACAGCTACGAGCAGTACTTC.

This clonotype has more than one count but fewer than ten. The J gene is TRBJ2-1, the V gene TRBV7-2; 9 bases map to TRBD2. There are 14 residues in the CDR3. The V gene end was trimmed by 1 base and the J gene end by 9 bases; junction bases not matched to a gene: 4. The germline gives CDR1 SGHTA, CDR2 FQGNSA. The CDR3 reads CASSLEAGGFEQFF. The CDR3 nucleotides are TGTGCCAGCAGCTTAGAAGCGGGGGGCTTTGAGCAGTTCTTC.